The clone carrying this TCR beta chain is classed as medium-sized (0.01 to 0.1%) by frequency. Its target is not known. The CDR3 consists of 12 residues. TCRdb re-analyzed the 10x single-cell sequencing reads; it lists each CDR3 protein once, without DNA. The sample's table shows about 1,200 distinct CDR3 sequences. These data originate in a study of CD8 T cells in cerebrospinal fluid in Alzheimer's disease. Whole-study results and caveats: Versus healthy subjects, Alzheimer's patients more often had clones of at least 3%. Patients with mild cognitive impairment or Alzheimer's disease had a larger top CSF clone percentage than controls. No causal link between EBV and Alzheimer's follows from EBV-specific cerebrospinal fluid TCRs, authors warned.

The sequencing input was cerebrospinal fluid. The chain uses TRBV12-3 or TRBV12-4 and TRBJ2-3. This receptor was identified in a human donor in good health. CDR3 amino acids: CASTVFGDTQYF.